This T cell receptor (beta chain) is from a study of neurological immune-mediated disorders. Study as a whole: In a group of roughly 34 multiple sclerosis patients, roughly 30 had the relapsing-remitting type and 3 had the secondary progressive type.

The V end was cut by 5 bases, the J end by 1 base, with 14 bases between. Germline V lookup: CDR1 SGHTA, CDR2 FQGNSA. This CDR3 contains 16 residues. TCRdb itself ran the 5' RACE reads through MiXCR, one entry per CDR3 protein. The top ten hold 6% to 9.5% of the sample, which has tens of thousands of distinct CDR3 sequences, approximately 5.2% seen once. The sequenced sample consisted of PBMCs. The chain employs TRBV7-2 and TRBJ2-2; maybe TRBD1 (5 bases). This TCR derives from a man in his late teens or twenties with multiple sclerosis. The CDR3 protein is CASSLQTGMNTGELFF. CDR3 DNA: TGTGCCAGCAGCCTACAAACAGGAATGAACACCGGGGAGCTGTTTTTT. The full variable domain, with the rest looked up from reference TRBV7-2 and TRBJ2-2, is GAGVSQSPSNKVTEKGKDVELRCDPISGHTALYWYRQSLGQGLEFLIYFQGNSAPDKSGLPSDRFSAERTGGSVSTLTIQRTQQEDSAVYLCASSLQTGMNTGELFFGEGSRLTVL.